This T cell receptor (beta chain) derives from a study of blood T cell repertoires in COVID-19. About the research overall: Whether acute or convalescent, the COVID-19 samples came from the United States, Italy and Spain. Sample material is recorded as cDNA or gDNA derived from T cells, B-cell-depleted T cells, or PBMCs.

From germline, CDR1 is SGHTA and CDR2 FQGTGA. V gave up 5 bases and J gave up 6 bases; unmatched junction bases: 4. The CDR3 loop spans 15 amino acids. Original processing methods: Amplified reference gene primers provided the basis for estimating nucleated cell counts. The data were produced by immunoSEQ multiplex PCR, yet TCRdb's version contains in-frame clones alone and is incomplete. For V, J and clone size, that table is used; D and trimming come from the DNA. The table records some 290,000 clones, about nine tenths of them present only once. Seattle's cohort entered during active infection and was followed longitudinally.

The sequenced sample consisted of peripheral blood. The chain combines TRBV7-3 with TRBJ2-2, with 12 bases aligning to TRBD2. The TCR was taken from a woman in her twenties or thirties with COVID-19, enrolled during active disease. In nucleotides, the CDR3 is TGTGCCAGCAGCCCTAGCGGGAGGGGTTCCGGGGAGCTGTTTTTT. It yields the protein CASSPSGRGSGELFF.